This T cell receptor (beta chain) was captured by sequencing in a study of control samples from healthy donors and cancer patients (dated by TCRdb to 2020 to 2022). CDR1 is given as KGHSH and CDR2 as LQKENI, both from the germline V gene. V is pared back by 1 base and J by 5 bases, with 17 bases lying between the germline termini. The CDR3 numbers 16 residues from cysteine through phenylalanine. CDR3 DNA only is kept here, 48 bases in frame from base 1. The protocol used for the library was the immunoSEQ multiplex PCR assay. TCRdb holds this immuneACCESS table with in-frame rearrangements only. Some clones are missing; in checked studies, unresolved V genes explain under half, and the rest has no known cause. The table for this sample lists 150,000 to 200,000 clones; 85% to 95% of them were counted only once. The ten largest clones capture 1.1% to 1.5% of the sample. This clone showed up just once. It lacks a known antigen. No base quality values were provided; no much bigger clone lies one nucleotide off.

Sequencing was carried out using blood. The rearrangement joined TRBV18 to TRBJ1-1; TRBD1 is a weak D gene call, 5 bases matching. The TCR was taken from a young woman in good health. This receptor has the CDR3 CASSPLGGIAGTEAFF. In nucleotides, the sequence is TGTGCCAGCTCACCACTCGGGGGAATTGCGGGTACTGAAGCTTTCTTT.